These 22 T cell receptor beta chains originate from one sample sequenced in a study of blood T cell repertoires in COVID-19. The repertoire was sequenced with immunoSEQ multiplex PCR; TCRdb's copy has only in-frame clones and lacks some. The table shows about 150,000 clones, with about 83% occurring only once. Sequencing was carried out using peripheral blood. The receptors here all came from a woman at least 80 years old with COVID-19, enrolled during active disease.

Notes on this clone: Within the sample, other DNA sequences also encode this same CDR3. The gene calls are TRBV5-1 and TRBJ2-1; TRBD2 is a possible D gene (5 bases). This CDR3 has 15 amino acids. CDR1 is SGHRS, CDR2 YFSETQ, per germline. V lost 0 bases, J lost 2 bases, and 9 bases lay in between. The CDR3 sequence: CASSLVPGTYNEQFF. For the CDR3, the DNA is TGCGCCAGCAGCTTGGTTCCCGGGACCTACAATGAGCAGTTCTTC.

CDR3: CSVTDGYNQPQHF. DNA of the CDR3: TGCAGCGTTACCGACGGGTACAATCAGCCCCAGCATTTT. The gene calls are TRBV29-1 and TRBJ1-5; D is undetermined. V dropped 5 bases and J dropped 3 bases, with 11 bases sitting between them. CDR1 is SQVTM and CDR2 is ANQGSEA in the germline V gene. This CDR3 has 13 residues.

The V gene is TRBV18, the J gene TRBJ2-1, with TRBD1 identical over 9 bases. J gave up 8 bases and V 2 bases, and 7 bases lay outside the gene matches. Germline V lookup: CDR1 KGHSH, CDR2 LQKENI. The CDR3 spans 15 residues. DNA for the CDR3: TGTGCCAGCTCACCAATGAACAGGGGGCACGATGAGCAGTTCTTC. Translating gives CASSPMNRGHDEQFF.

The J gene is TRBJ2-5, the V gene TRBV10-2; tentatively, D is TRBD2 (6 bases). This CDR3 is 15 amino acids long. Per the germline V gene, CDR1 is WSHSY and CDR2 is SAAADI. Trimming removed 8 bases at V and 1 base at J, with 17 bases between. CDR3 nucleotide sequence: TGCGCCAGCGGGGGACTTAGCGGTACCCAAGAGACCCAGTACTTC. Protein product: CASGGLSGTQETQYF.

This clone was seen once. The CDR3 here is CAVTAGGNSYEQYF. CDR3 bases: TGTGCCGTCACGGCGGGGGGAAACTCCTACGAGCAGTACTTC. The chain has TRBV10-3 and TRBJ2-7, with 8 bases lining up with TRBD2. After removal of 11 bases from V and 0 bases from J, the junction contained 9 bases not matched to a gene. Germline V gives CDR1 ENHRY, CDR2 SYGVKD. The CDR3 is 14 amino acids.

V and J are TRBV18 and TRBJ1-3; the D is unclear. The CDR3 consists of 13 residues. The germline V gene has CDR1 KGHSH and CDR2 LQKENI. Trimming took 2 bases from V and 5 from J, leaving 7 bases between them. CDR3 loop: CASSPDSRNTIYF. CDR3 in DNA: TGTGCCAGCTCACCAGACTCGAGAAACACCATATATTTT.

The rearrangement joins TRBV28 to TRBJ1-6; 7 nucleotides align to TRBD1. CDR3 length: 13 residues. V was pared by 7 bases and J by 8 bases, with 5 bases of the junction left unmatched. Germline V lookup: CDR1 MDHEN, CDR2 SYDVKM. CDR3 coding DNA: TGTGCCAGCAAGGGACAGATTTATTCACCCCTCCACTTT. It translates to CASKGQIYSPLHF.

V and J are TRBV29-1 and TRBJ1-1; tentative D call: TRBD1 (5 bases). The CDR3 has 12 amino acids. Germline loops: CDR1 SQVTM, CDR2 ANQGSEA. V was cut by 4 bases and J by 4 bases, with 10 bases left in between. The CDR3 DNA sequence: TGCAGCGTTGTGGGGGGGAGCACTGAAGCTTTCTTT. The encoded protein is CSVVGGSTEAFF. Combining the CDR3 with reference TRBV29-1 and TRBJ1-1 gives the whole variable domain SAVISQKPSRDICQRGTSLTIQCQVDSQVTMMFWYRQQPGQSLTLIATANQGSEATYESGFVIDKFPISRPNLTFSTLTVSNMSPEDSSIYLCSVVGGSTEAFFGQGTRLTVV.

V is TRBV5-5 and J is TRBJ1-3, with 8 bases aligning to TRBD1. Germline trimming cut 3 bases from V and 4 bases from J; bases unmatched to any gene: 3. CDR1 and CDR2 from the germline V gene are SGHKS and YYEKEE (reference sequence). CDR3 length: 14 amino acids. The CDR3 DNA reads TGTGCCAGCAGCTCGTGGACAGGGGGAAACACCATATATTTT. This sequence encodes CASSSWTGGNTIYF. Full variable domain (rest looked up from reference TRBV5-5 and TRBJ1-3): DAGVTQSPTHLIKTRGQQVTLRCSPISGHKSVSWYQQVLGQGPQFIFQYYEKEERGRGNFPDRFSARQFPNYSSELNVNALLLGDSALYLCASSSWTGGNTIYFGEGSWLTVV.

The gene calls are TRBV15 and TRBJ2-7, with 7 positions matching TRBD1. V trimming: 1 base; J trimming: 6 bases; junction bases outside the gene matches: 9. The germline V gene encodes CDR1 LNHNV and CDR2 YYDKDF (reference sequence). The CDR3 consists of 15 residues. DNA for the CDR3: TGTGCCACCAGCAGAGTGAAGACAGGGATGGGCGAGCAGTACTTC. Protein sequence: CATSRVKTGMGEQYF.

The chain employs TRBV5-1 and TRBJ2-1; perhaps TRBD2 as D (7 bases). The CDR3 is 17 amino acids. The V end was cut by 3 bases, the J end by 0 bases, with 16 bases between. Germline CDR1 SGHRS, CDR2 YFSETQ. The CDR3 nucleotides read TGCGCCAGCAGCTGGGGGGGGCCTAGAAGCTCCTACAATGAGCAGTTCTTC. It codes for CASSWGGPRSSYNEQFF.

The chain is built from TRBV30 and TRBJ1-2, with 8 bases fitting TRBD1. Unmatched junction bases numbered 6, after V lost 1 base and J lost 5 bases. CDR3 length: 14 residues. Germline V lookup: CDR1 GTSNPN, CDR2 SVGIG (reference sequence). The CDR3 loop reads CAWSGTGKNYGYTF. DNA for the CDR3: TGTGCCTGGAGTGGGACAGGGAAGAATTATGGCTACACCTTC.

The chain has TRBV4-1 and TRBJ2-7; 7 bases are a match to TRBD1. The CDR3 length is 14 residues. Trimming took 0 bases from V and 6 from J; bases not matched to a gene: 5. Germline CDR1 and CDR2: MGHRA and YSYEKL. CDR3 in amino acids: CASSQDAGGAEQYF. The CDR3 nucleotides are TGCGCCAGCAGCCAAGATGCAGGGGGAGCCGAGCAGTACTTC.

The chain joins TRBV6-5 to TRBJ1-4, with D perhaps matching TRBD1 (5 bases). The V gene's germline CDR1 is MNHEY and CDR2 SVGAGI. The germline V and J ends were trimmed by 10 bases and 8 bases, with 23 bases remaining between them. This CDR3 is 15 amino acids long. CDR3 nucleotides: TGTGCCATTTACCCTTCACAGGTGGGCTGGGAAAAACTGTTTTTT. It is translated as CAIYPSQVGWEKLFF.

The rearrangement joins TRBV3-1 (or the pseudogene TRBV3-2) to TRBJ1-5; a weak D match, TRBD1 (5 bases). This CDR3 region has 18 residues. Trimming left V 5 bases short and J 2 bases short, with 22 bases between. The germline V gene encodes CDR1 LGHDT and CDR2 YNNKEL (reference sequence). The CDR3 coding sequence is TGTGCCAGCAGCGTCGGCAGGGATGCGTTTTGGTGCAATCAGCCCCAGCATTTT. This encodes CASSVGRDAFWCNQPQHF.

The CDR3 DNA reads as TGTGCCAGCAGCTTACCGAGGACAGGGGGGGGGACAGATACGCAGTATTTT. It translates to CASSLPRTGGGTDTQYF. The chain combines TRBV7-2 with TRBJ2-3; 10 bases align to TRBD1. V shed 2 bases, J shed 3 bases, and the junction held 8 bases outside the gene matches. The CDR3 has 17 residues. CDR1 is SGHTA, CDR2 FQGNSA, per germline. Complete variable domain (other parts from reference TRBV7-2 and TRBJ2-3): GAGVSQSPSNKVTEKGKDVELRCDPISGHTALYWYRQSLGQGLEFLIYFQGNSAPDKSGLPSDRFSAERTGGSVSTLTIQRTQQEDSAVYLCASSLPRTGGGTDTQYFGPGTRLTVL.

CDR3 coding DNA: TGTGCCATCAGTGATCAAATCAGGGAAGAGACCCAGTACTTC. This translates into CAISDQIREETQYF. The chain recombines TRBV10-3 with TRBJ2-5; D is possibly TRBD1 (5 bases). V was pared by 3 bases and J by 3 bases, with 11 bases between. CDR1 and CDR2 (germline): ENHRY, SYGVKD. This CDR3 has 14 amino acids.

The rearrangement joins TRBV5-1 to TRBJ2-7; 10 bases fit TRBD1. Germline V gene lookup returns CDR1 SGHRS and CDR2 YFSETQ. Trimming cost V 4 bases and J 3 bases; bases outside gene matches: 10. This CDR3 has 16 residues. In DNA form, the CDR3 reads TGCGCCAGCAGCCCTGGACAGGGGGTTAAAAACTACGAGCAGTACTTC. Translation: CASSPGQGVKNYEQYF.

V gene TRBV19 combines with J gene TRBJ1-1, with TRBD1 as a possible D gene (5 bases). Germline CDR1 LNHDA, CDR2 SQIVND (reference sequence). The CDR3 has 14 residues. V gave up 6 bases and J gave up 0 bases, with 11 bases separating them. The CDR3 DNA reads TGTGCCAGTAGCCTAGGGGCTGTGAACACTGAAGCTTTCTTT. It specifies CASSLGAVNTEAFF.

The genes are TRBV4-2 and TRBJ1-4; D is perhaps TRBD1 (6 bases). The CDR3 is 17 residues long. Germline values: CDR1 LGHNA, CDR2 YNFKEQ. Between the trimmed V and J ends, which lost 1 base and 8 bases, there was a span of 20 bases. The CDR3 loop reads CASSQAPPHRETEKLFF. The CDR3 bases are TGTGCCAGCAGCCAAGCCCCGCCTCACAGGGAAACCGAAAAACTGTTTTTT.

The chain links TRBV5-1 to TRBJ2-1, with 9 bases fitting TRBD2. J was trimmed by 0 bases and V by 3 bases; bases with no gene match: 10. The CDR3 spans 18 residues. Germline V gene data show CDR1 as SGHRS and CDR2 as YFSETQ. The CDR3, as DNA: TGCGCCAGCAGCTCAGGGACTAGCTTGGCAAGCTCCTACAATGAGCAGTTCTTC. Protein: CASSSGTSLASSYNEQFF.

The chain is built from TRBV19 and TRBJ1-6; unclear D gene. Trimming left V 3 bases short and J 0 bases short, with 9 bases between. Germline assignment: CDR1 LNHDA and CDR2 SQIVND (reference sequence). The CDR3 sequence is 16 residues long. CDR3 in DNA: TGTGCCAGTAGTATGAGCGGGAGCTCCTATAATTCACCCCTCCACTTT. Protein sequence: CASSMSGSSYNSPLHF.